Listed here are 12 T cell receptor beta chains from one sample, sequenced in a study of regulatory T cells in long-lasting Graves disease. Time point in this sample: newly diagnosed GD, antithyroid drugs for less than 3 months. Making the TCR library involved RNA that had been extracted from PBMCs. Sequencing libraries for TCR beta were prepared with iRepertoire HTBI primers and Arm-PCR of CDR3 regions. Via MiXCR, TCRdb re-called the multiplex PCR reads, giving one row per CDR3 protein. The data contain around 240,000 distinct CDR3 sequences, around a sixth of them singletons. The same data also went into a second study, on T cells in Graves' hyperthyroidism and ophthalmopathy.

This material consisted of peripheral blood mononuclear cells (PBMCs), taken at new diagnosis, from a patient treated with antithyroid drugs. These receptors originate from a woman in her 30s with Graves disease.

This clonotype was detected many times. The gene calls are TRBV7-9 and TRBJ1-5; the D is unclear. Germline V lookup: CDR1 SEHNR, CDR2 FQNEAQ (reference sequence). The CDR3 is 15 amino acids. Trimming cost V 5 bases and J 3 bases, with 14 bases left between them. In DNA form, the CDR3 reads TGTGCCAGCAGCCCGAGTGATTGGAACAATCAGCCCCAGCATTTT. Its protein product is CASSPSDWNNQPQHF.

Notes on this clonotype: This likely comes from a read error, as the CDR3 has no conserved phenylalanine or tryptophan at its end. The rearrangement joins TRBV6-1 to TRBJ2-7; possibly TRBD2 for D (7 bases). CDR3 length: 13 amino acids. V was shortened by 6 bases and J by 0 bases, with 9 bases between the two germline ends. Germline lookup yields CDR1 MNHNS and CDR2 SASEGT. CDR3 in DNA: TGTGCCAGCAGGGGGGGGCGCTCCTACGAGCAGTACCTC. It is translated as CASRGGRSYEQYL.

This clonotype has ten or more counts. DNA of the CDR3: TGCGCCAGCAGCTTATACCTCAAGGAGACCCAGTACTTC. It encodes CASSLYLKETQYF. J is TRBJ2-5 and V is TRBV5-1, with D unclear. The germline V gene encodes CDR1 SGHRS and CDR2 YFSETQ. This CDR3 is built from 13 residues. Trimming left V 2 bases short and J 5 bases short, with 10 bases between.

This clonotype was seen repeatedly, ten times or more. The chain recombines TRBV10-3 with TRBJ1-2, with 9 positions matching TRBD1. The junction had 2 bases not matched to a gene; V was cut back by 0 bases and J by 6 bases. CDR1 is ENHRY and CDR2 is SYGVKD in the germline V gene. The CDR3 has 14 amino acids. The CDR3, as DNA: TGTGCCATCAGTGAGTCCACAGGGGGCCATGGCTACACCTTC. It codes for CAISESTGGHGYTF.

For this clonotype: A single base separates this from a much larger clone, so it may be a read error. The genes are TRBV25-1 and TRBJ2-7, with 7 bases aligning to TRBD2. CDR1 and CDR2 from the germline V gene are MGHDK and SYGVNS. The V and J ends lost 3 bases and 4 bases, in that order; junction bases with no gene match: 9. This CDR3 comprises 15 residues. For the CDR3, the DNA is TGTGCCAGCAGTGAGCGGACTAGGGAGAGATACGAGCAGTACTTC. Translating it yields CASSERTRERYEQYF.

In this sample, this clonotype turned up many times. J is TRBJ1-3 and V is TRBV3-1, with D hard to call. This CDR3 has 15 residues. The V gene lost 1 base and the J gene lost 0 bases, with 7 bases spanning the gap. CDR1 is LGHDT and CDR2 is YNNKEL in the germline V gene (reference sequence). CDR3 in amino acids: CASSQVRSSGNTIYF. For the CDR3, the DNA is TGTGCCAGCAGCCAAGTCCGGAGCTCTGGAAACACCATATATTTT.

This clonotype has at least ten counts. The chain has TRBV3-1 and TRBJ1-1, with 11 nucleotides matching TRBD1. This CDR3 comprises 15 residues. The V gene end was trimmed by 4 bases and the J gene end by 5 bases; junction bases not matched to a gene: 6. The germline gives CDR1 LGHDT, CDR2 YNNKEL (reference sequence). The CDR3 coding sequence is TGTGCCAGCAGCCTGGGGACAGGGGGAGGAACTGAAGCTTTCTTT. It codes for CASSLGTGGGTEAFF.

This clonotype was counted many times. V gene TRBV18 combines with J gene TRBJ1-5, with 7 bases fitting TRBD1. The V gene end was trimmed by 6 bases and the J gene end by 4 bases; junction bases not matched to a gene: 9. This CDR3 is built from 15 residues. Germline V gives CDR1 KGHSH, CDR2 LQKENI. Written as DNA, the CDR3 is TGTGCCAGCTCGTCCTCGGGACAGATTAATCAGCCCCAGCATTTT. As protein: CASSSSGQINQPQHF.

Concerning this clonotype: A much bigger clone sits one base away, suggesting this may be a read error. As the CDR3 is not closed by the conserved phenylalanine or tryptophan, this likely results from a read error. The J gene is TRBJ1-1, the V gene TRBV5-1; weak D call: TRBD1 (5 bases). This CDR3 has 14 amino acids. Per germline, CDR1 SGHRS and CDR2 YFSETQ. With 1 base removed from V and 1 base from J, the gap between germline ends came to 8 bases. CDR3 amino acids: CASSLMGRNTEAFS. DNA for the CDR3: TGCGCCAGCAGCTTGATGGGGCGGAACACTGAAGCTTTCTCT.

This clonotype was picked up a small number of times. The rearrangement links TRBV10-1 to TRBJ1-1; D is unresolved. V was shortened by 6 bases and J by 7 bases, with 15 bases between the two germline ends. Germline CDR1 WNHNN, CDR2 SYGVQD (reference sequence). There are 13 residues in the CDR3. The CDR3 DNA is TGCGCCAGCAGCCCCGCGGGTTCAAATGAAGCTTTCTTT. Its protein product is CASSPAGSNEAFF.

This clonotype was found many times. DNA for the CDR3: TGTGCCAGCAGTTTTAGGACAGGGCTGAACACTGAAGCTTTCTTT. This encodes CASSFRTGLNTEAFF. V and J are TRBV12-3 or TRBV12-4 and TRBJ1-1; 8 nucleotides align to TRBD1. Trimming removed 3 bases from V and 0 bases from J; junction bases left unmatched: 3. The CDR3 covers 15 residues.

This clonotype was found many times. The chain has TRBV29-1 and TRBJ1-3; TRBD1 aligns across 7 bases. Germline CDR1 is SQVTM and CDR2 is ANQGSEA. The junction had 6 bases not matched to a gene; V was cut back by 7 bases and J by 6 bases. The CDR3 consists of 12 residues. The CDR3 reads CSGSTGLNTIYF. In nucleotides, the CDR3 is TGCAGCGGGTCGACAGGGTTAAACACCATATATTTT.